This T cell receptor beta chain stems from a study of blood T cells in healthy people across ages. Primed by a sample-barcoded 5' primer and a J-beta primer mix, a second PCR proceeded for 7 to 11 cycles. TCRdb fed the 5' RACE reads into MiXCR, producing one record per CDR3 protein. Of 450,000 to 600,000 distinct CDR3 sequences detected, about 25% appear once; the ten largest clones hold over 3.5%. Germline assignment: CDR1 SGHRS and CDR2 YFSETQ. V was shortened by 0 bases and J by 4 bases, with 11 bases between the two germline ends. The CDR3 covers 15 residues. Ranging in age from roughly 6 to 95, the donors were healthy Caucasian individuals from Russia. There are a few counts of this clonotype. These sequences were also reported in another study, on T cells of mothers and their children. This second report adds: Reads recorded for TCR beta CDR3 numbered over 10 million per mother and roughly 3 million per child.

The sequenced sample was blood. The chain combines TRBV5-1 with TRBJ1-3; D might be TRBD1 (6 bases). This TCR was sampled from a boy aged 2 to 10 in good health. This CDR3 reads CASSLDQGYGNTIYF. The CDR3 region has the DNA TGCGCCAGCAGCTTGGATCAGGGGTACGGAAACACCATATATTTT.